The next 3 T cell receptor beta chains were all read from a single sample in a study of T cell repertoires in cytomegalovirus infection (dated 2019 in TCRdb). Sequencing instrument: Illumina HiSeq 1500. In-frame beta chains were kept once TCRdb had trimmed the public reads at Q25 with fastp and called clones with MiXCR. Duplicate CDR3 protein sequences are folded into a single record with the most common DNA and genes. The sample table holds approximately 700,000 distinct CDR3 sequences, of which roughly 36% were seen once. The biggest ten clones account for roughly 2.9% of the sample. Sample: PBMCs. All receptors come from a human donor in good health (CMV status not recorded). Some clones in this sample may be carry-over from other donors' samples.

This clonotype has more than one count but fewer than ten. This chain links TRBV4-2 with TRBJ2-6; no clear D gene. Trimming stripped 0 bases from V and 0 bases from J, with 9 bases between. CDR3 length equals 17 residues. CDR1 is LGHNA and CDR2 is YNFKEQ in the germline V gene. The CDR3 DNA follows: TGTGCCAGCAGCCAAGATGTGGATAACTCTGGGGCCAACGTCCTGACTTTC. It encodes CASSQDVDNSGANVLTF.

The gene calls are TRBV27 and TRBJ2-7; TRBD2 aligns across 8 bases. V shed 5 bases, J shed 3 bases, and the junction held 6 bases outside the gene matches. CDR1 is MNHEY, CDR2 SMNVEV, per germline (reference sequence). This CDR3 has 14 amino acids. CDR3 amino acids: CASSPSGFHYEQYF. DNA for the CDR3: TGTGCCAGCAGTCCTAGCGGGTTCCACTACGAGCAGTACTTC.

The chain uses TRBV6-1 and TRBJ1-1, with a weak D call TRBD1 (5 bases). With 0 bases removed from V and 4 bases from J, the gap between germline ends came to 12 bases. CDR1 is MNHNS, CDR2 SASEGT, per germline. The CDR3 extends over 15 amino acids. The CDR3 sequence is CASSEAKGRSTEAFF. As DNA, the CDR3 is TGTGCCAGCAGTGAAGCTAAGGGGCGCAGCACTGAAGCTTTCTTT.